This T cell receptor (beta chain) was sequenced in a study of T-cell reconstitution after alpha-beta-depleted transplantation in children. This clonotype occurred once. With a much larger clone just one base away, this may be a read error. It was with unique molecular identifiers that the TCRbeta library was prepared. TCRdb re-analysed the PCR reads in MiXCR, keeping a single row per CDR3 protein. The repertoire includes 600,000 to 700,000 distinct CDR3 sequences, about 15% of them detected once, and 1.1% sits in the top ten. The V gene end was trimmed by 1 base and the J gene end by 9 bases; junction bases not matched to a gene: 7. This CDR3 region has 15 residues. In germline, CDR1 is SGHTA, CDR2 FQGNSA.

Source: PBMCs from the stem cell graft donor, taken from the stem cell graft. The source of this sequence is a human donor who donated a stem cell graft to a child with acute myeloid leukemia. The chain carries TRBV7-2 and TRBJ2-2; 8 bases are a match to TRBD1. The DNA for the CDR3 is TGTGCCAGCAGCTTAGGACAGGGGATAACCTGGGAGCTGTTTTTT. Its protein is CASSLGQGITWELFF.